This is a list of T cell receptor beta chains from one sample in a study of PD-L1 blockade in urothelial cancer. Sequenced by immunoSEQ multiplex PCR; TCRdb stores in-frame clones only, minus some. The sample lists more than 75,000 clones; less than 90% were seen once. Sequencing was performed on PBMCs, taken around atezolizumab (anti-PD-L1) treatment. These receptors were taken from a man in his sixties with urothelial cancer. CDR3s include the opening cysteine and the closing phenylalanine or tryptophan. Each record gives: J gene, D gene, V gene, clone size, CDR3 protein, CDR3 DNA. The D gene is left open where the match is weak. A clone size is listed for some rows: how often the clone was seen (once, few, many), or a class if it is expanded.

J: TRBJ2-5; D: TRBD1; V: TRBV5-8; size: .; CDR3: CASSLGQGTEETQYF; DNA: TGTGCCAGCAGCTTGGGACAGGGTACCGAAGAGACCCAGTACTTC
J: TRBJ1-1; D: TRBD1; V: TRBV6-6; size: .; CDR3: CASSSAGGNTEAFF; DNA: TGTGCCAGCAGTTCCGCAGGGGGGAACACTGAAGCTTTCTTT
J: TRBJ1-1; D: TRBD1; V: TRBV10-3; size: .; CDR3: CAISEPQGDTEAFF; DNA: TGTGCCATCAGTGAGCCCCAGGGGGACACTGAAGCTTTCTTT
J: TRBJ2-2; D: TRBD2; V: TRBV5-1; size: .; CDR3: CASSPTSGTSTGELFF; DNA: TGCGCCAGCAGCCCCACTAGCGGGACCAGCACCGGGGAGCTGTTTTTT
J: TRBJ2-7; D: TRBD1; V: TRBV28; size: .; CDR3: CASRGGTGTSGTYEQYF; DNA: TGTGCCAGCAGAGGGGGGACAGGGACCTCTGGGACCTACGAGCAGTACTTC
J: TRBJ2-7; D: .; V: TRBV19; size: .; CDR3: CASSIRREAYEQYF; DNA: TGTGCCAGTAGTATACGAAGGGAGGCCTACGAGCAGTACTTC
J: TRBJ2-2; D: TRBD1; V: TRBV5-6; size: .; CDR3: CASSLAGTGVLVGELFF; DNA: TGTGCCAGCAGCTTGGCCGGGACAGGGGTCCTCGTGGGGGAGCTGTTTTTT
J: TRBJ1-5; D: TRBD1; V: TRBV5-1; size: few; CDR3: CASSRDSVNQPQHF; DNA: TGCGCCAGCAGTCGGGACAGCGTCAATCAGCCCCAGCATTTT
J: TRBJ1-2; D: .; V: TRBV7-2; size: .; CDR3: CASSLASSGGSYGYTF; DNA: TGTGCCAGCAGCTTAGCCTCCTCGGGAGGCTCCTATGGCTACACCTTC
J: TRBJ1-5; D: .; V: TRBV28; size: .; CDR3: CASSLRTSNQPQHF; DNA: TGTGCCAGCAGTTTAAGGACTTCAAATCAGCCCCAGCATTTT
J: TRBJ1-4; D: .; V: TRBV10-3; size: .; CDR3: CAISETGQGRGKLFF; DNA: TGTGCCATCAGCGAGACCGGGCAGGGGCGAGGAAAACTGTTTTTT
J: TRBJ1-2; D: TRBD1; V: TRBV29-1; size: .; CDR3: CSVGAGGVYGYTF; DNA: TGCAGCGTTGGGGCAGGGGGTGTCTATGGCTACACCTTC
J: TRBJ2-4; D: .; V: TRBV7-9; size: .; CDR3: CASSSLDSTKNIQYF; DNA: TGTGCCAGCAGCTCCTTGGACAGCACCAAAAACATTCAGTACTTC
J: TRBJ1-2; D: TRBD1; V: TRBV10-1; size: .; CDR3: CASSETGGYGYTF; DNA: TGCGCCAGCAGTGAAACAGGGGGCTATGGCTACACCTTC
J: TRBJ1-2; D: .; V: TRBV10-3; size: .; CDR3: CAISVLSANYGYTF; DNA: TGTGCCATCAGTGTTTTGTCCGCTAACTATGGCTACACCTTC
J: TRBJ1-2; D: .; V: TRBV30; size: .; CDR3: CAWTPQSNYGYTF; DNA: TGTGCCTGGACCCCACAGAGTAACTATGGCTACACCTTC
J: TRBJ1-5; D: .; V: TRBV2; size: .; CDR3: CASSSGQLHSNQPQHF; DNA: TGTGCCAGCAGTTCTGGACAGCTTCATAGCAATCAGCCCCAGCATTTT
J: TRBJ2-7; D: TRBD1; V: TRBV30; size: .; CDR3: CAWSTGGFYEQYF; DNA: TGTGCCTGGAGCACAGGGGGCTTCTACGAGCAGTACTTC
J: TRBJ1-1; D: TRBD1; V: TRBV9; size: .; CDR3: CASSADRVNTEAFF; DNA: TGTGCCAGCAGCGCCGACAGGGTGAACACTGAAGCTTTCTTT
J: TRBJ2-3; D: .; V: TRBV28; size: .; CDR3: CASSLFTDTQYF; DNA: TGTGCCAGCAGTCTTTTCACAGATACGCAGTATTTT
J: TRBJ2-3; D: TRBD1; V: TRBV2; size: .; CDR3: CASSYRQGASDTQYF; DNA: TGTGCCAGCAGTTACCGACAGGGGGCTTCAGATACGCAGTATTTT
J: TRBJ2-7; D: TRBD1; V: TRBV27; size: .; CDR3: CASSSPGQANYEQYF; DNA: TGTGCCAGCAGTTCACCGGGACAGGCGAACTACGAGCAGTACTTC
J: TRBJ1-5; D: .; V: TRBV28; size: .; CDR3: CASTRTVDQPQHF; DNA: TGTGCCAGCACTCGGACAGTTGATCAGCCCCAGCATTTT
J: TRBJ2-1; D: .; V: TRBV11-2; size: .; CDR3: CASSSTGISVGEQFF; DNA: TGTGCCAGCAGCTCTACAGGGATTTCGGTCGGTGAGCAGTTCTTC
J: TRBJ1-2; D: .; V: TRBV5-8; size: few; CDR3: CASSSTGNYGYTF; DNA: TGTGCCAGCAGCAGCACAGGGAACTATGGCTACACCTTC
J: TRBJ2-3; D: .; V: TRBV7-8; size: .; CDR3: CASSLDRVLGRSTDTQYF; DNA: TGTGCCAGCAGCTTAGATCGCGTCTTAGGGAGGAGCACAGATACGCAGTATTTT
J: TRBJ2-1; D: .; V: TRBV2; size: .; CDR3: CASRKDRYDEQFF; DNA: TGTGCCAGCAGAAAAGACAGGTACGATGAGCAGTTCTTC
J: TRBJ1-5; D: .; V: TRBV9; size: .; CDR3: CASSVDGGTYQPQHF; DNA: TGTGCCAGCAGCGTAGATGGGGGGACTTACCAGCCCCAGCATTTT
J: TRBJ2-2; D: TRBD1; V: TRBV15; size: .; CDR3: CATSRGTGPTGELFF; DNA: TGTGCCACCAGCAGAGGGACAGGGCCAACCGGGGAGCTGTTTTTT
J: TRBJ2-3; D: .; V: TRBV7-3; size: .; CDR3: CASSQGVSSVSTDTQYF; DNA: TGTGCCAGCAGCCAAGGGGTTTCTAGCGTCTCCACAGATACGCAGTATTTT
J: TRBJ2-3; D: .; V: TRBV6-5; size: once; CDR3: CASTLHGPQPTQYF; DNA: TGTGCCAGCACCTTACATGGCCCACAGCCTACGCAGTATTTT
J: TRBJ2-3; D: .; V: TRBV9; size: .; CDR3: CASSYAGFRTDTQYF; DNA: TGTGCCAGCAGCTACGCGGGGTTCCGCACAGATACGCAGTATTTT
J: TRBJ2-3; D: .; V: TRBV5-1; size: .; CDR3: CASSYRDNTDTQYF; DNA: TGCGCCAGCAGCTACCGGGACAACACAGATACGCAGTATTTT
J: TRBJ1-2; D: TRBD1; V: TRBV4-3; size: .; CDR3: CASSQARGTGGGYTF; DNA: TGCGCCAGCAGCCAAGCGCGCGGGACAGGCGGTGGCTACACCTTC
J: TRBJ2-5; D: .; V: TRBV5-5; size: once; CDR3: CASSSLSGQETQYF; DNA: TGTGCCAGCAGCTCCCTTAGTGGCCAAGAGACCCAGTACTTC
J: TRBJ1-1; D: .; V: TRBV11-3; size: .; CDR3: CASSLQGNTEAFF; DNA: TGTGCCAGCAGCTTACAGGGGAACACTGAAGCTTTCTTT
J: TRBJ1-2; D: TRBD1; V: TRBV2; size: .; CDR3: CASRDDRVGDNYGYTF; DNA: TGTGCCAGCAGGGATGACAGGGTTGGGGATAACTATGGCTACACCTTC
J: TRBJ2-2; D: .; V: TRBV5-6; size: .; CDR3: CASSLGRTVGEELFF; DNA: TGTGCCAGCAGCTTGGGACGGACAGTCGGAGAGGAGCTGTTTTTT
J: TRBJ2-5; D: .; V: TRBV18; size: .; CDR3: CASTGGGETQYF; DNA: TGTGCCAGCACCGGGGGTGGCGAGACCCAGTACTTC
J: TRBJ1-2; D: TRBD1; V: TRBV6-5; size: .; CDR3: CASRTGQDGSYGYTF; DNA: TGTGCCAGCAGAACGGGACAGGACGGTTCCTATGGCTACACCTTC
J: TRBJ2-7; D: .; V: TRBV10-3; size: .; CDR3: CAISESSGEQYF; DNA: TGTGCCATCAGTGAGTCAAGCGGCGAGCAGTACTTC
J: TRBJ2-7; D: TRBD2; V: TRBV7-9; size: .; CDR3: CASSDPGGQPYEQYF; DNA: TGTGCCAGCAGCGACCCGGGAGGCCAACCTTACGAGCAGTACTTC
J: TRBJ2-7; D: .; V: TRBV5-5; size: .; CDR3: CASSYGGPTNEQYF; DNA: TGTGCCAGCAGCTACGGGGGTCCCACCAACGAGCAGTACTTC
J: TRBJ2-2; D: .; V: TRBV12-1; size: .; CDR3: CASRSRLTLRTGELFF; DNA: TGTGCCAGCAGGTCAAGACTAACTCTTCGAACCGGGGAGCTGTTTTTT
J: TRBJ2-1; D: TRBD1; V: TRBV7-3; size: .; CDR3: CASSQTGGTGVNEQFF; DNA: TGTGCCAGCAGCCAAACTGGCGGGACAGGGGTCAATGAGCAGTTCTTC
J: TRBJ2-7; D: .; V: TRBV7-6; size: .; CDR3: CASSLGGMAYEQYF; DNA: TGTGCCAGCAGCTTAGGAGGGATGGCCTACGAGCAGTACTTC
J: TRBJ1-2; D: TRBD1; V: TRBV28; size: .; CDR3: CASNPGQGRGYGYTF; DNA: TGTGCCAGCAACCCTGGACAGGGGAGAGGCTATGGCTACACCTTC
J: TRBJ1-2; D: .; V: TRBV19; size: .; CDR3: CASSRATGPDGYTF; DNA: TGTGCCAGTAGTAGAGCAACAGGGCCAGATGGCTACACCTTC
J: TRBJ2-7; D: TRBD1; V: TRBV19; size: .; CDR3: CASSSAGTGLRYEQYF; DNA: TGTGCCAGTAGTTCCGCCGGGACAGGGTTACGGTACGAGCAGTACTTC
J: TRBJ1-1; D: TRBD1; V: TRBV6-5; size: .; CDR3: CASSYSGTANTEAFF; DNA: TGTGCCAGCAGTTACTCGGGGACAGCTAACACTGAAGCTTTCTTT
J: TRBJ1-5; D: .; V: TRBV30; size: few; CDR3: CAWSAAIYNQPQHF; DNA: TGTGCCTGGAGTGCCGCAATCTACAATCAGCCCCAGCATTTT
J: TRBJ2-7; D: TRBD2; V: TRBV6-1; size: .; CDR3: CASFLAGSSTYEQYF; DNA: TGTGCCAGCTTCCTAGCGGGTTCTTCAACCTACGAGCAGTACTTC
J: TRBJ1-1; D: .; V: TRBV19; size: .; CDR3: CASSIRFNTEAFF; DNA: TGTGCCAGTAGTATACGGTTTAACACTGAAGCTTTCTTT
J: TRBJ2-2; D: TRBD1; V: TRBV6-6; size: once; CDR3: CASRPQGAGNTGELFF; DNA: TGTGCCAGCAGGCCGCAGGGGGCGGGGAACACCGGGGAGCTGTTTTTT
J: TRBJ1-1; D: .; V: TRBV18; size: .; CDR3: CASSPREARNTEAFF; DNA: TGTGCCAGCTCACCTAGGGAGGCTAGGAACACTGAAGCTTTCTTT
J: TRBJ1-2; D: TRBD1; V: TRBV7-2; size: .; CDR3: CASSRDRAPGGYGYTF; DNA: TGTGCCAGCAGCCGGGACAGGGCCCCCGGGGGCTATGGCTACACCTTC
J: TRBJ1-1; D: .; V: TRBV18; size: once; CDR3: CASSPSSSLLNTEAFF; DNA: TGTGCCAGCTCACCGAGCTCCTCACTATTGAACACTGAAGCTTTCTTT
J: TRBJ2-3; D: .; V: TRBV30; size: few; CDR3: CAWSVGVEADTQYF; DNA: TGTGCCTGGAGTGTAGGAGTTGAGGCAGATACGCAGTATTTT
J: TRBJ2-2; D: TRBD1; V: TRBV5-1; size: .; CDR3: CASSLGQGTGGELFF; DNA: TGCGCCAGCAGCCTGGGACAGGGGACGGGCGGGGAGCTGTTTTTT
J: TRBJ2-7; D: .; V: TRBV5-4; size: .; CDR3: CASSLISVREAYEQYF; DNA: TGTGCCAGCAGCTTAATTAGTGTTCGGGAAGCCTACGAGCAGTACTTC